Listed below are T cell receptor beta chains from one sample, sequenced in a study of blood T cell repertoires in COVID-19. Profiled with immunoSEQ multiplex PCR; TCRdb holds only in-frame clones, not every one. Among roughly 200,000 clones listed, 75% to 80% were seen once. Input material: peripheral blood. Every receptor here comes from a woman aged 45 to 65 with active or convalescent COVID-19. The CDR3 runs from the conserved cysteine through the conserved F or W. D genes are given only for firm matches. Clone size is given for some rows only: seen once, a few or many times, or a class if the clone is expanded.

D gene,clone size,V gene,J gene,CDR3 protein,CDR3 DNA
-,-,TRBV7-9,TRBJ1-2,CASSFRGLYGYTF,TGTGCCAGCAGCTTCCGCGGGCTCTATGGCTACACCTTC
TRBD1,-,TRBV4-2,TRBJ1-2,CASNKPGQGSGYTF,TGTGCCAGCAACAAGCCGGGACAGGGGAGTGGCTACACCTTC
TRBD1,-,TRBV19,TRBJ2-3,CASSSQGAPDTQYF,TGTGCCAGTAGTAGTCAGGGGGCTCCAGATACGCAGTATTTT
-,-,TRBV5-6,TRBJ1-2,CASSLVAEGGYTF,TGTGCCAGCAGCTTGGTGGCAGAGGGTGGCTACACCTTC
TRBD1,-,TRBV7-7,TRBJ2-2,CASSPERDRGLGGELFF,TGTGCCAGCAGCCCGGAGCGGGACAGGGGATTAGGCGGGGAGCTGTTTTTT
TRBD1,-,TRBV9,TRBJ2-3,CASSVGGGPTDTQYF,TGTGCCAGCAGCGTAGGAGGGGGCCCCACAGATACGCAGTATTTT
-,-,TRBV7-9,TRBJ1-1,CASSLASGDHTEAFF,TGTGCCAGCAGCTTAGCGTCAGGGGACCACACTGAAGCTTTCTTT
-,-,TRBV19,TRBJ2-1,CASSISQGYNEQFF,TGTGCCAGTAGTATAAGCCAGGGTTACAATGAGCAGTTCTTC
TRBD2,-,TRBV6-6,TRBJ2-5,CASSYSDSGGQETQYF,TGTGCCAGCAGTTACTCGGATAGCGGGGGTCAAGAGACCCAGTACTTC
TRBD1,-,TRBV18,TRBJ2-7,CASSDRGDYEQYF,TGTGCCAGCTCAGACAGGGGGGACTACGAGCAGTACTTC
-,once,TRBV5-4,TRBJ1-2,CASSLEGGLYGYTF,TGTGCCAGCAGCTTGGAGGGAGGGTTGTATGGCTACACCTTC